This TCR beta chain was captured by sequencing in a study of human T cells and chemical hapten exposure. Germline loops: CDR1 ENHRY, CDR2 SYGVKD. The CDR3 is 15 residues long. Trimming pared 3 bases from V and 0 bases from J, leaving 9 bases between. MiXCR, run by TCRdb on the RACE reads, gives a single entry per CDR3 protein. The data show 110,000 to 150,000 distinct CDR3 sequences, approximately 10% seen once. Findings and limits, study-wide: It should be noted that donors had alopecia, so their immune response may differ from healthy people's. Controls had significantly fewer large CDR3 similarity clusters than were formed by expanded TCRs.

This clonotype was seen ten or more times. The antigen is undetermined. The time point here: patch test 2, 6 weeks after DPC sensitization. Stated treatment: therapeutic diphenylcyclopropenone sensitization with weekly scalp DPC. V usage is TRBV10-3 and J usage is TRBJ2-1, with D possibly TRBD2 on 6 matching bases. This sequence was found in a woman aged 50 to 60 with alopecia areata. Some clones in this sample may be carry-over from other donors' samples. Here the sequenced sample was whole blood, taken in connection with sensitization to the hapten diphenylcyclopropenone (DPC). The CDR3 spells CAISDTSRSYNEQFF. Written as DNA, the CDR3 is TGTGCCATCAGTGACACTAGCCGCTCCTACAATGAGCAGTTCTTC.